These T cell receptor beta chains were read from a single sample in a study of cytomegalovirus exposure and HLA in healthy donors. Method: immunoSEQ multiplex PCR; TCRdb's copy keeps in-frame clones and lacks some. Among 130,000 to 150,000 clones listed, around 9.6% were seen once. Sequenced sample: PBMCs. The origin of the receptors is a male donor in good health and CMV-seronegative. Both conserved end residues are part of each CDR3.

j_call | v_call | cdr3_aa
TRBJ1-1 | TRBV5-1 | CASSSTYTMNTEAFF
TRBJ1-2 | TRBV9 | CASSVDRGLDPNYGYTF
TRBJ2-1 | TRBV5-1 | CASSAESWNEQFF
TRBJ1-6 | TRBV7-9 | CASSLASGENSPLHF
- | TRBV4-3 | CASSQKAGGLEQYF
TRBJ2-7 | TRBV18 | CASSRSSPGTGDHEQYF
TRBJ2-5 | TRBV19 | CASKSVSGETQYF
TRBJ2-1 | TRBV5-4 | CASSLILQDSTNNEQFF
TRBJ2-1 | TRBV6-5 | CASSYDQAGYNEQFF
TRBJ2-5 | TRBV5-6 | CASSRRSGTLQETQYF
TRBJ2-7 | TRBV6-5 | CASSRTGSSYEQYF
TRBJ1-4 | TRBV6-6 | CASSTGQDEKLFF
TRBJ1-4 | TRBV19 | CASRDRGNEKLFF
TRBJ2-1 | TRBV30 | CAWSAGYSYNEQFF
TRBJ1-6 | TRBV18 | CASSPQEGLVHYNSPLHF
TRBJ1-5 | TRBV7-9 | CASSFAQGDQPQHF
TRBJ1-4 | TRBV20-1 | CRGGLGEKLFF
TRBJ2-3 | TRBV7-2 | CASSLAHIKGVDTQYF
TRBJ2-7 | TRBV6-6 | CASSSGTGGREQYF
TRBJ1-1 | TRBV5-6 | CASSQDRGLVVNTEAFF
TRBJ1-2 | TRBV19 | CASKESRGPYGYTF
TRBJ1-1 | TRBV9 | CASSSPRGGLNTEAFF
TRBJ2-7 | TRBV28 | CASSFQNYEQYF
TRBJ1-6 | TRBV4-1 | CPSSQDGWDLNHSPLHF
TRBJ1-6 | TRBV18 | CASSPDRGTRNSPLHF
TRBJ2-7 | TRBV7-9 | CASSGGRHEQYF
TRBJ1-1 | TRBV9 | CASSAGTGGLNTEAFF
TRBJ2-4 | TRBV19 | CASSGLPGTRGSLAKNIQYF
TRBJ1-2 | TRBV7-9 | CASSRTGQGAYGYTF
TRBJ2-7 | TRBV10-3 | CAIREDRDTTSYEQYF
TRBJ1-1 | TRBV18 | CASSPLEGGTEAFF
TRBJ2-1 | TRBV28 | CASRTGGLYNEQFF
TRBJ1-2 | TRBV2 | CASSGEGGWGYTF
TRBJ1-1 | TRBV29-1 | CSGLAVSGNTEAFF
TRBJ2-6 | TRBV19 | CASKDRLSSGANVLTF
TRBJ2-1 | TRBV7-8 | CASMRRAGDDEQFF
TRBJ2-5 | TRBV2 | CASSGLAGVAETQYF
TRBJ2-2 | TRBV19 | CASTLTGVTGELFF
TRBJ2-3 | TRBV10-2 | CASREEGGDTQYF
TRBJ1-3 | TRBV18 | CASSPDRTRNTIYF
TRBJ2-1 | TRBV11-3 | CASSFYSGRAVGEQFF
TRBJ2-5 | TRBV5-4 | CASSLGLAGGRQETQYF
TRBJ1-1 | TRBV7-8 | CASTDRDRLNTEAFF
TRBJ1-1 | TRBV7-9 | CASTQGGRTEAFF
TRBJ2-5 | TRBV5-4 | CASSYSGAQETQYF
TRBJ1-4 | TRBV5-1 | CASSLDSSNEKLFF
TRBJ2-1 | TRBV6-4 | CASRGDRGLNNEQFF
TRBJ1-5 | TRBV2 | CASRQGLNQPQHF
TRBJ2-3 | TRBV6-6 | CASSRASGTSTQYF
TRBJ1-3 | TRBV9 | CASSVGGTPSGNTIYF
TRBJ2-5 | TRBV5-1 | CASSLGASGETQYF